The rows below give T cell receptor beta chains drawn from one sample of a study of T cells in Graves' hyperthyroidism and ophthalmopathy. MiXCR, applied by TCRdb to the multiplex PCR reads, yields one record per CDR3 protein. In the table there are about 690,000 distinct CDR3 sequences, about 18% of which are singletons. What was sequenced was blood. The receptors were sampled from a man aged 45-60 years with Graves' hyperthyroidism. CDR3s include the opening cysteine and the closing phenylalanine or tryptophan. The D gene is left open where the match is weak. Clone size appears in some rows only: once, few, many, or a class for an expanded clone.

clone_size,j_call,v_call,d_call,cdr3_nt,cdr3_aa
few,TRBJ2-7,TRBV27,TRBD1,TGTGCCAGCAGAGTGGACAGGGGTGCTAACGAGCAGTACTTC,CASRVDRGANEQYF
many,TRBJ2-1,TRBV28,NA,TGTGCCAGCGTTGCAGCTCTACGGAATGAGCAGTTCTTC,CASVAALRNEQFF
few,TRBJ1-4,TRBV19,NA,TGTGCCAGTAGCACGTGGGGGGCAGTCGAAAAACTGTTTTTT,CASSTWGAVEKLFF
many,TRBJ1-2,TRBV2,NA,TGTGCCAGCAGTGAATGGGACTCCACAGACCCTAACTATGGCTACACCTTC,CASSEWDSTDPNYGYTF
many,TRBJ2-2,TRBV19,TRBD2,TGTGCCAGTAGTATTCTAAGGACTAGCGGGAGCGCGTACACCGGGGAGCTGTTTTTT,CASSILRTSGSAYTGELFF
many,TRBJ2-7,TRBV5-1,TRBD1,TGCGCCAGCAGCCGACAGGGTGAGGTTTATTACGAGCAGTACTTC,CASSRQGEVYYEQYF
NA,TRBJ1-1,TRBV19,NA,TGTGCCAGTAGTATAGCGGGGGGCCGGGTCACTGAAGCTTTCTTT,CASSIAGGRVTEAFF
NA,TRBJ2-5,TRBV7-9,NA,TGTGCCAGCAGCCCAGGGACTTCCCGCCAGACCCAGTACTTC,CASSPGTSRQTQYF
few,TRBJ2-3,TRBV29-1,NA,TGCAGCGTTGTCCTGGCAGGGGGGAGCACAGATACGCAGTATTTT,CSVVLAGGSTDTQYF
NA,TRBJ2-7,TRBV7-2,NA,TGTGCCAGCAGGCTAAATGGGGGGGGCGCTTACGAGCAGTACTTC,CASRLNGGGAYEQYF
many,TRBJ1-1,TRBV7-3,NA,TGTGCCAGCAGCTTAATTGGCAGGGGTTTCACTGAAGCTTTCTTT,CASSLIGRGFTEAFF
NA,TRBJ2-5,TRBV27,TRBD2,TGTGCCAACAGTCTACTTCTAGCGGGCCAAGAGACCCAGTACTTC,CANSLLLAGQETQYF
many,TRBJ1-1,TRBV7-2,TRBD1,TGTGCCAGCAGCTTTACCGGGACAGGCTTGAACACTGAAGCTTTCTTT,CASSFTGTGLNTEAFF
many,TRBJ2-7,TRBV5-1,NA,TGCGCCAGCAGCCAAAATCCGGGGGATCAGGCTCACGAGCAGTACTTC,CASSQNPGDQAHEQYF
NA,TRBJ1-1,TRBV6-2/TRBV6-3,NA,TGTGCCAGCATGAGGAACCCGAACACTGAAGCTTTCTTT,CASMRNPNTEAFF
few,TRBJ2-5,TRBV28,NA,TGTGCCAGCAAACAACAGGGTGGGGGGGAGACCCAGTACTTC,CASKQQGGGETQYF
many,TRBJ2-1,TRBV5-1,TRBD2,TGCGCCAGCAGCTTGTCCGCTAGCGGATATCACAATGAGCAGTTCTTC,CASSLSASGYHNEQFF
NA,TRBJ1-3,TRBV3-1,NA,TGTGCCAGCAGCCCCCTGCTGGTGCTCATCAGCTCTGGAAACACCATATATTTT,CASSPLLVLISSGNTIYF
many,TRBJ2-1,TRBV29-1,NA,TGCAGCGTTGAAGATCCTGGACTGTACAATGAGCAGTTCTTC,CSVEDPGLYNEQFF
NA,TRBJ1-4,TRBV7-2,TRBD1,TGTGCCAGCAGCCAAACCGGGACAGGCTATGAAAAACTGTTTTTT,CASSQTGTGYEKLFF
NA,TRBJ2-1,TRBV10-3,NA,TGTGCCATCAGTGAGTACGAACGGGTTCGGATCGAGCAGTTCTTC,CAISEYERVRIEQFF
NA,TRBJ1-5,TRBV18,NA,TGTGCCAGCTCACCCGGACGCATCAATCAGCCCCAGCATTTT,CASSPGRINQPQHF
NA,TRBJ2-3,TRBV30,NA,TGTGCCTGGAGTTCGGGGCCGGATACGCAGTATTTT,CAWSSGPDTQYF
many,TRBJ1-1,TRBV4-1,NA,TGCGCCAGCGTCGCGGGGGGGAACACTGAAGCTTTCTTT,CASVAGGNTEAFF